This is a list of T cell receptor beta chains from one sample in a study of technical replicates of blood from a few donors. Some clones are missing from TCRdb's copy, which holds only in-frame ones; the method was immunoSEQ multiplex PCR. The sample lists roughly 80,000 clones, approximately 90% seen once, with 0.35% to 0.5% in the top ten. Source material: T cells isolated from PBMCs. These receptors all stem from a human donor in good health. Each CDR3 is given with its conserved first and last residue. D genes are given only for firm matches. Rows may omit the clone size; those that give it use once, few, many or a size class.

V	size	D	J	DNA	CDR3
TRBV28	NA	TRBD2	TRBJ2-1	TGTGCCAGCAGAGACCTAGCGGGAGCACGGGGCAATGAGCAGTTCTTC	CASRDLAGARGNEQFF
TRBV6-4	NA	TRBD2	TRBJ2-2	TGTGCCAGCAGTGACGGAGCGGGAGGGAACACCGGGGAGCTGTTTTTT	CASSDGAGGNTGELFF
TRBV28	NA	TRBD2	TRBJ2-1	TGTGCCAGCACCGATGGGGGGGTCTACAATGAGCAGTTCTTC	CASTDGGVYNEQFF
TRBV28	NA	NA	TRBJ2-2	TGTGCCAGCAGAGGGGGGGCGCGGGCGAACACCGGGGAGCTGTTTTTT	CASRGGARANTGELFF
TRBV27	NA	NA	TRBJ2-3	TGTGCCAGCAGTTCACCCTTCGGGACACATACGCAGTATTTT	CASSSPFGTHTQYF
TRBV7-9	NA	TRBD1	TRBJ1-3	TGTGCCAGCAGCTTTACAGGGGCGTCTGGAAACACCATATATTTT	CASSFTGASGNTIYF
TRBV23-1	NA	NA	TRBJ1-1	TGCGCCAGCAGTCAATCACACATACCTAGACAGCACACCCTAGTGAACACTGAAGCTTTCTTT	CASSQSHIPRQHTLVNTEAFF
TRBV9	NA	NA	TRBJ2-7	TGTGCCAGCAGCGCTGGGGGGAGCTCCTACGAGCAGTACTTC	CASSAGGSSYEQYF
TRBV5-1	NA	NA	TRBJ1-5	TGCGCCAGCAGCTTGGAGGGGGTGGACAATCAGCCCCAGCATTTT	CASSLEGVDNQPQHF
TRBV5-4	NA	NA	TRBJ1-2	TGTGCCAGCAGCGAGGGGGGGCGATCTGTTCAGGGCTACACCTTC	CASSEGGRSVQGYTF
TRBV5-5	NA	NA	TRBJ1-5	TGTGCCAGCAGCTTAATCCCGGATCAGCCCCAGCATTTT	CASSLIPDQPQHF
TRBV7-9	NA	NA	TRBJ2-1	TGTGCCAGCAGCTGGGGGGTACCGGGACGCTCGTACAATGAGCAGTTCTTC	CASSWGVPGRSYNEQFF
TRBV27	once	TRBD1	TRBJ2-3	TGTGCCAGCAGTACCGCCGGGACAGGGAGTCAAACAGATACGCAGTATTTT	CASSTAGTGSQTDTQYF
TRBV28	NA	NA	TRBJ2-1	TGTGCCAGCAGTACTCTGAATAGAGGCTACAATGAGCAGTTCTTC	CASSTLNRGYNEQFF
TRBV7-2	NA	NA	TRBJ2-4	TGTGCCAGCAGCTTGGGGGCGACCAAAAACATTCAGTACTTC	CASSLGATKNIQYF
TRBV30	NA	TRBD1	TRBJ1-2	TGTGCCACTAGACAGGGAGGCTATGGCTACACCTTC	CATRQGGYGYTF
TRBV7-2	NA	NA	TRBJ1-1	TGTGCCAGCAGCCCAGGGACTGAAGCTTTCTTT	CASSPGTEAFF
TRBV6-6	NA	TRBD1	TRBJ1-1	TGTGCCAGCATTCCACAGGGGTACACTGAAGCTTTCTTT	CASIPQGYTEAFF
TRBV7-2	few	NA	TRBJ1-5	TGTGCCAGCAGCTTAGTGTCAGGGAACAATCAGCCCCAGCATTTT	CASSLVSGNNQPQHF
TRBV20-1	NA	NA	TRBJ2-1	TGCAGTGCTAGAGCTAGCTATGAGCAGTTCTTC	CSARASYEQFF
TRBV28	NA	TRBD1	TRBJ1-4	TGTGCCAGCAGTCTGGACAGGGGCACTAATGAAAAACTGTTTTTT	CASSLDRGTNEKLFF
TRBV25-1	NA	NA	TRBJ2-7	TGTGCCAGCAGTCCCTTCTACGAGCAGTACTTC	CASSPFYEQYF
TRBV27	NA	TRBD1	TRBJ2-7	TGTGCCAGCAGTTTTGGGACAGACTACTACGAGCAGTACTTC	CASSFGTDYYEQYF
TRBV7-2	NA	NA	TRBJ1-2	TGTGCCAGCAGCTTAGATGTGGCTGGCTACACCTTC	CASSLDVAGYTF
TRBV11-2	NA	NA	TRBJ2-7	TGTGCCAGCAGCTTAGGTCCTAGCTTTCACGAGCAGTACTTC	CASSLGPSFHEQYF
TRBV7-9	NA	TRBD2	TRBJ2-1	TGTGCCAGCAGCTTAGGTACTAGCGGGACCAATGAGCAGTTCTTC	CASSLGTSGTNEQFF
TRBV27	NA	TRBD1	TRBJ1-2	TGTGCCAGCAGCCCGGGACAGGGCTATGGCTACACCTTC	CASSPGQGYGYTF
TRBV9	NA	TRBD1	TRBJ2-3	TGTGCCAGCAGCTCCCGGACAGGGGGCGGGACAGATACGCAGTATTTT	CASSSRTGGGTDTQYF
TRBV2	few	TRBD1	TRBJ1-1	TGTGCCAGCCCAGGGACAGGCACTGAAGCTTTCTTT	CASPGTGTEAFF
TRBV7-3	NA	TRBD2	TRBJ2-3	TGTGCCAGCAGCTTACTAGCGGGAGGGCCAGATACGCAGTATTTT	CASSLLAGGPDTQYF
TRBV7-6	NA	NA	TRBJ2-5	TGTGCCAGCAGCTTAACCTATGAGTGGAGGGAGACCCAGTACTTC	CASSLTYEWRETQYF
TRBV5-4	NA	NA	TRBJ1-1	TGTGCCAGCAGCCCCTCCGACTCGGGATTGGCTTTCTTT	CASSPSDSGLAFF
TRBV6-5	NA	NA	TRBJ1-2	TGTGCCAGCAGTTACTCGTCTCAGTCTGGCTACACCTTC	CASSYSSQSGYTF
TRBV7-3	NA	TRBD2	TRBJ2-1	TGTGCCAGCAGCTCCCTAGCGGGAGTTTCCTACAATGAGCAGTTCTTC	CASSSLAGVSYNEQFF
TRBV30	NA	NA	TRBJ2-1	TGTGCCTGGAGTGAGGGCATAGGCGGGCGGGGGTTCTTC	CAWSEGIGGRGFF
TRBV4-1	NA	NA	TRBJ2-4	TGCGCCAGCAGCCAAGCGGGAGCACTAGCCAAAAACATTCAGTACTTC	CASSQAGALAKNIQYF
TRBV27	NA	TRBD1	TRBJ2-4	TGTGCCAGCAGTTTAGCGGGGACAGGGTTCTCAAACATTCAGTACTTC	CASSLAGTGFSNIQYF
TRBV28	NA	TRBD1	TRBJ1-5	TGTGCCAGCAGTTTTCCCTCCAGGGGGGCGACGGATTTTAGCAATCAGCCCCAGCATTTT	CASSFPSRGATDFSNQPQHF
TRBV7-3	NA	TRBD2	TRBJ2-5	TGTGCCAGCAGTCTGGGACTAGACCACGAGACCCAGTACTTC	CASSLGLDHETQYF
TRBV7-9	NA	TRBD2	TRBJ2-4	TGTGCCAGCAGCTCTCTAGCGGGAGGGAACTTTGTAGCCAAAAACATTCAGTACTTC	CASSSLAGGNFVAKNIQYF
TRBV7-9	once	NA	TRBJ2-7	TGTGCCAGCAGCTTAAGGAACCGCGGGGAGCAGTACTTC	CASSLRNRGEQYF
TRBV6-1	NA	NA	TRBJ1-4	TGTGCCAGCAGTGCCGACGGGGGGATTCCTGAAAAACTGTTTTTT	CASSADGGIPEKLFF
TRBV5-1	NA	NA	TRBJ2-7	TGCGCCAGCAACTGGAGAGGGGAGGCTTACGAGCAGTACTTC	CASNWRGEAYEQYF
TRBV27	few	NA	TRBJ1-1	TGTGCCAGCATTCCCTCGCCCGGGAGGGGTGAAGCTTTCTTT	CASIPSPGRGEAFF
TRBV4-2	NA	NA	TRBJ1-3	TGTGCCAGCAGCCAAGATGTGGGGGCTGTTGGAAACACCATATATTTT	CASSQDVGAVGNTIYF
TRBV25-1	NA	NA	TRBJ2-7	TGTGCCAGCAGTGAACCAGGGAAATACGAGCAGTACTTC	CASSEPGKYEQYF
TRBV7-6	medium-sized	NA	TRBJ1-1	TGTGCCAGCAGCGCAGTCAGCACTGAAGCTTTCTTT	CASSAVSTEAFF
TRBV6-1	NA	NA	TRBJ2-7	TGTGCCAGCAGTGTCCCCCGGGCGGCAGGGGACTACGAGCAGTACTTC	CASSVPRAAGDYEQYF
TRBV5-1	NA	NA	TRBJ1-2	TGCGCCAGCAGCTTGGGTCAGGGAAGCGGCTACACCTTC	CASSLGQGSGYTF
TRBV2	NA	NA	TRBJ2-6	TGTGCCAGCAGTGACTTTCGCTCTGGGGCCAACGTCCTGACTTTC	CASSDFRSGANVLTF
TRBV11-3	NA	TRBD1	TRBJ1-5	TGTGCCAGCAGCCCGACAGGGTACCAGCCCCAGCATTTT	CASSPTGYQPQHF
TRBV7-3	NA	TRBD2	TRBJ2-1	TGTGCCAGCAGCTCACTAGCGGGAGTAGGACATGAGCAGTTCTTC	CASSSLAGVGHEQFF
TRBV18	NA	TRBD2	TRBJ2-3	TGTGCCAGCTCACCAAGTCGGACTAGCGGGAGTCTGAATGTAGATACGCAGTATTTT	CASSPSRTSGSLNVDTQYF
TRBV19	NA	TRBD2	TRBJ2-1	TGTGCCAGTAGTATCACCGGGACTAGCGGGAGGCCCTCCTACAATGAGCAGTTCTTC	CASSITGTSGRPSYNEQFF
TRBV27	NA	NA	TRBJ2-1	TGTGCCAGCAGTTTAGGGGGCGATAAGCAGTTCTTC	CASSLGGDKQFF
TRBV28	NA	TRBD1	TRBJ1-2	TGTGCCAGCAGTCCCTCCGGACAGGTCTATGGCTACACCTTC	CASSPSGQVYGYTF
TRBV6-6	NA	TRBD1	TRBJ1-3	TGTGCCAGCAGTTACCCGGGACAGGGGGCTGGAAACACCATATATTTT	CASSYPGQGAGNTIYF
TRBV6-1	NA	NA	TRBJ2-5	TGTGCCAGCAGTACTGATTTCCAAGAGACCCAGTACTTC	CASSTDFQETQYF